Reported below is one T cell receptor (beta chain). Its cognate antigen has yet to be identified. Nothing much larger sits one base from this clone, and base qualities are not available. The library was made by the immunoSEQ multiplex PCR assay. For the multiplex PCR, a mixture combining 60 forward primers for TCR Vbeta segments and 13 reverse primers for TCR Jbeta segments was used. The CDR3 region of rearranged TCR beta genes was amplified from genomic DNA with a multiplex PCR assay. On the Illumina HiSeq System, the amplified TCR beta libraries were sequenced as 87-base-pair reads. In the paper's pipeline: A later analysis tallied 75 million to 85 million unique TCR beta chains across the 666 repertoires, and 10 million to 11 million of those chains were shared by two or more donors. Raw reads were error-corrected and collapsed into unique sequences with a nearest-neighbor algorithm that merged closely related sequences to remove PCR and sequencing errors. To assign V, D and J gene segments, CDR3 sequences were aligned to IMGT reference sequences. For a sequence to be retained, a match of at least six nucleotides was required to both a V gene segment and a J gene segment. A rearrangement counted as productive if the CDR3 had no stop codons and remained in frame with V and J, and every other rearrangement counted as non-productive. Following IMGT convention, CDR3 was defined as the stretch from the second conserved V-encoded cysteine to the conserved J-encoded phenylalanine. In an earlier analysis of 587 of the donors, sequences lacking an unambiguous match to a single V gene segment were excluded. An earlier analysis of just under 600 of the donors called V segments functional above 56.7% productive rearrangements and segregating when the between-donor standard deviation exceeded 5%. A statistical classification framework was built for diagnosing cytomegalovirus status from the catalog of TCR beta chain sequences. In a later analysis, V and J genes were assigned by comparing TCR nucleotide sequences against IMGT/GENE-DB human TR gene sequences. Using the TCRdist pipeline, a later analysis assigned CDR3 sequences along with most-parsimonious VDJ recombination scenarios. In a later analysis, each TCR beta chain was defined by its CDR3 amino acid sequence together with its V-gene family, and reads lacking a unique V-gene family were excluded. To address suspected cross-contamination and a sequencing artifact, a later analysis removed some 620 highly shared, low-generation-probability nucleotide sequences. A later analysis calculated a clonal expansion index for each public chain from normalized within-repertoire ranks of inferred template counts. A later analysis computed generation probabilities with a VDJ recombination model fitted to out-of-frame rearrangements, and checked the results against IGoR. In a later analysis, TCR-TCR, TCR-HLA and TCR-CMV co-occurrence was scored with hypergeometric tests, and a repertoire-size bias correction was applied to TCR pairs. A later analysis estimated false discovery rates by permuting HLA or CMV assignments 20 times. A later analysis grouped co-occurring TCRs with DBSCAN, adding TCRdist sequence similarity when clustering within HLA-allele-positive subsets. Co-occurrence clustering excluded repertoires with fewer than 30,000 or more than 120,000 public chains, plus five with anomalous nucleotide sharing. TCRdb mirrors the immuneACCESS table, restricted to in-frame sequences. Some clones are absent from its copies; in checked studies, under half trace to an unresolved V gene, and the reason for the others is unknown. V and J calls and clone size are as listed in that table; D and trimming were resolved from the DNA. The sample table lists 130,000 to 150,000 clones, 80% of them with a count of one. The top ten constitute 5.1% of the sample.

The cohort was made up of roughly 670 healthy bone marrow donors. At the time of sampling, every cohort member was nominally healthy, though immune exposures that went unrecorded were likely present. The donor tested CMV seronegative, placing the donor among the 350 or so seronegative members of the cohort. Each donor provided a peripheral blood sample, and peripheral blood mononuclear cells were used for TCR beta sequencing. Genomic DNA extraction from the blood cell samples was performed with the Qiagen DNeasy Blood Extraction Kit. This sample is drawn from a study of cytomegalovirus exposure and HLA in healthy donors (dated 2017 in TCRdb). Concerning the study at large: According to an earlier analysis of 450 to 650 of the donors, some 180 million T cells yielded over 100 million unique TCR beta sequences and around 280 Gb of sequence data. About 280 gigabases of sequencing data and around 88 million unique TCR sequences made up an early release that covered over 550 HLA-typed donors. The T cell repertoires of under 750 subjects were profiled by immunosequencing and related to cytomegalovirus serostatus. In addition to the first cohort of 666 subjects, a separate validation cohort of about 120 different subjects was used. Rather than drawing on any new phenotypic data, the later analysis identified candidate immune exposures from TCR beta sequences and the way those sequences occurred across donors. All discovery cohort repertoires had been generated on a single sequencing platform. A later genetic analysis took genome-wide SNP genotypes for about 55% of the roughly 700 donors and used that subset as a discovery cohort. To decide whether each TCR beta V gene segment behaved as functional or pseudogenic, an earlier analysis of fewer than 750 of the donors relied on high-throughput TCR beta sequencing. Several DR-DQ haplotypes were treated as single units for association and clustering because of strong linkage in the cohort. A later analysis re-examined previously published TCR beta repertoires from more than 550 donors and added high-resolution HLA genotyping to investigate patterns of TCR occurrence. To predict cytomegalovirus infection status, the study combined high-throughput TCR immunosequencing, statistical association of individual TCRs with disease status, and machine learning. Typing coverage differed by locus: A, B, C, DRB1 and DQB1 were typed in about 620-630 donors, DQA1 in 500 to 550, DPA1 in around 600, and DPB1 in 472. Both class I and class II loci were covered by HLA typing, at four-digit resolution. The aim of the study was to test whether cataloging public T cell receptors could identify signatures of past pathogen exposure. Among 398 genotyped donors of the cohort, an average of about 240,000 unique TCR beta nucleotide sequences were sequenced per donor, approximately 20% of them non-productive. Donor age, sex, ethnicity and CMV serostatus were compiled together with the repertoire data. Of the roughly 400 genotyped donors, over 80% were placed in the genetic ancestry cluster associated with self-reported Caucasian donors. General findings and caveats noted by the study authors: Because counts were too low, roughly 18 rarely observed V segments, including chromosome 9 orphons, were left out of the earlier analysis of several hundred of the donors. Roughly uniform sequencing depth across donors was assumed in presence/absence analyses, although this assumption may not hold. When HLA alleles, especially DR and DQ, strongly co-occurred, attributing TCR associations to individual alleles was difficult. Broadly in line with IMGT annotations, most TCR beta V segments showed up in productive rearrangements about 90% or about 30% of the time in an earlier analysis of several hundred of the donors. In a later analysis, some 18,000 TCR beta sequences were associated with specific HLA alleles at a false discovery rate of 0.05. Most TCR sequences were observed very rarely across donors, whereas some public TCRs were present in many individuals. Linkage disequilibrium might explain the correlated functional status among segregating V segments, but an unknown experimental factor could not be ruled out. Only TCR beta chains were sequenced in this cohort, and the absence of alpha or paired-chain data limited detectable features. CMV serostatus was the only immune exposure information available for the cohort. Compared with the roughly 700-donor mean, donors in an Asian-associated ancestry cluster had fewer N-insertions in productive TCRs, according to a later genetic analysis. In a later analysis, the rate of TCR association differed among HLA loci, with DRB1 alleles having the most associated TCRs and HLA-C alleles having the fewest. In vitro tests confirmed that three of the cytomegalovirus-associated TCR beta chains recognize cytomegalovirus antigens. A group of highly shared sequence variants was considered likely to be a technical artifact of the sequencing pipeline. According to a later analysis, most CMV-associated TCR beta chains appeared to be HLA-restricted, and the HLA associations seemed to be driven largely by CMV exposure. A total of 150 or so TCR beta chains were listed by the study as associated with cytomegalovirus. The classifier was reported to diagnose cytomegalovirus status with high specificity and sensitivity in both the original and validation cohorts. Because the 87-base-pair reads could not distinguish some IMGT-functional V segments, including TRBV6-2 and TRBV6-3, those segments were excluded. An association between a missense DCLRE1C variant and V-gene and J-gene trimming of TCR beta chains was found in a later genetic analysis and replicated in an independent cohort. According to a later analysis, parvovirus B19, influenza, CMV and Epstein-Barr virus appeared linked to several top co-occurrence clusters. A later analysis found that HLA-associated TCR beta chains were more clonally expanded and had lower generation probabilities than equally common non-associated chains. The authors suggested that the approach could potentially be generalized to other disease states and immunological phenotypes. Because some donors lacked HLA typing at each locus, the association tests relied only on the typed subset. A further reported finding was that TCR beta sequences accurately predicted the HLA-A and HLA-B alleles for most subjects in the first cohort.

According to the germline V gene (reference sequence), CDR1 reads SGHAT and CDR2 reads FQDESV. V and J are truncated by 1 base and 3 bases respectively, leaving an intervening sequence of 7 bases. From its cysteine to its phenylalanine, the CDR3 spans 13 amino acids. Just the 39-base CDR3 DNA is kept, in frame starting at base 1. The rearrangement combines TRBV11-1 with TRBJ2-7; a tentative D match to TRBD2 spans 6 bases. This TCR was recovered from a male donor in good health and CMV-seronegative. The specimen was PBMCs. CDR3 protein: CASSLDGGYEQYF. The DNA sequence is TGTGCCAGCAGCTTAGACGGGGGCTACGAGCAGTACTTC. This CDR3, with the reference TRBV11-1 and TRBJ2-7 proteins standing in past its ends, gives the full variable domain EAEVAQSPRYKITEKSQAVAFWCDPISGHATLYWYRQILGQGPELLVQFQDESVVDDSQLPKDRFSAERLKGVDSTLKIQPAELGDSAMYLCASSLDGGYEQYFGPGTRLTVT.